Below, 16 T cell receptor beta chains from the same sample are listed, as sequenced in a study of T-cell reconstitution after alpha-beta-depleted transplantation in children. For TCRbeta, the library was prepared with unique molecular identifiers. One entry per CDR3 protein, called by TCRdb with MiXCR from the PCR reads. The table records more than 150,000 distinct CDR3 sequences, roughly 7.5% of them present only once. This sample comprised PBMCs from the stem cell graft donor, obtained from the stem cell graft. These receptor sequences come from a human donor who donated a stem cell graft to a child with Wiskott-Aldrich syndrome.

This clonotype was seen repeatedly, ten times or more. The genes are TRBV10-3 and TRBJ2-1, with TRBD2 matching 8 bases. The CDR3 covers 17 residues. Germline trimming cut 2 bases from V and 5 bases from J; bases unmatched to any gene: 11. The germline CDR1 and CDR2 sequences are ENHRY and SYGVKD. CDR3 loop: CAISEPPQREYNNEQFF. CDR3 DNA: TGTGCCATCAGTGAGCCTCCCCAGCGGGAGTATAACAATGAGCAGTTCTTC.

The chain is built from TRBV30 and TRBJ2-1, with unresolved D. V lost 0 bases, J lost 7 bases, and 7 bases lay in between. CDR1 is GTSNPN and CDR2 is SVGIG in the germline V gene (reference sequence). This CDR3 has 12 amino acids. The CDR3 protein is CAWSVLGNEQFF. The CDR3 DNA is TGTGCCTGGAGTGTACTTGGGAATGAGCAGTTCTTC.

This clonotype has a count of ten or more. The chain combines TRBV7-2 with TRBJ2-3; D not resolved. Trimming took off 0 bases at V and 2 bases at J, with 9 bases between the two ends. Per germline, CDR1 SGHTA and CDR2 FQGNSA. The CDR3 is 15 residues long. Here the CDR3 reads CASSLAGMTTDTQYF. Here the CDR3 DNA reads TGTGCCAGCAGCTTAGCGGGAATGACCACAGATACGCAGTATTTT. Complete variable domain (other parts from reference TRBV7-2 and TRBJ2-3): GAGVSQSPSNKVTEKGKDVELRCDPISGHTALYWYRQSLGQGLEFLIYFQGNSAPDKSGLPSDRFSAERTGGSVSTLTIQRTQQEDSAVYLCASSLAGMTTDTQYFGPGTRLTVL.

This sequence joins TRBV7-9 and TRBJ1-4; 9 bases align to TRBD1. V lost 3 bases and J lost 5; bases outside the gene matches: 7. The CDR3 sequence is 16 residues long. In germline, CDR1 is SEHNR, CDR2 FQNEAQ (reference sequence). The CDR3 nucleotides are TGTGCCAGCAGCTTCGACACAGGGGGCAGGAATGAAAAACTGTTTTTT. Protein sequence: CASSFDTGGRNEKLFF.

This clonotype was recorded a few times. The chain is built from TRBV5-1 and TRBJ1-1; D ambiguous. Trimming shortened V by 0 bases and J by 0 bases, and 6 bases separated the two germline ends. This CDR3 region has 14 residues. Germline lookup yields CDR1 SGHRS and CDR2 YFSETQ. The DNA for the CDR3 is TGCGCCAGCAGCTTGGGTCACCTGAACACTGAAGCTTTCTTT. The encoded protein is CASSLGHLNTEAFF.

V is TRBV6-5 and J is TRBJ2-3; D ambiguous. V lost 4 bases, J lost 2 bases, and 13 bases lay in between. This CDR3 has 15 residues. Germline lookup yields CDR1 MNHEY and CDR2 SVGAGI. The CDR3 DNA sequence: TGTGCCAGCAGTTGGGCCGCAGCTAACACAGATACGCAGTATTTT. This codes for CASSWAAANTDTQYF.

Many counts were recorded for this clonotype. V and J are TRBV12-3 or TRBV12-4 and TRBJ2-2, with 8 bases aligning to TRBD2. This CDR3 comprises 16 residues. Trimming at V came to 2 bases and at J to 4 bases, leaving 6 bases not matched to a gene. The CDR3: CASSLFTGGGTGELFF. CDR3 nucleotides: TGTGCCAGCAGTTTATTCACCGGGGGGGGCACCGGGGAGCTGTTTTTT.

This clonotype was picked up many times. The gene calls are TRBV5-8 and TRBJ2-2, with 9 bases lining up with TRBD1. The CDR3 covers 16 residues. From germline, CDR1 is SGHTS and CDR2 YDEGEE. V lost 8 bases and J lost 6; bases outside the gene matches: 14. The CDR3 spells CASTLPPGQGPGELFF. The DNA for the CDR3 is TGTGCCAGTACCCTCCCACCGGGACAGGGCCCCGGGGAGCTGTTTTTT.

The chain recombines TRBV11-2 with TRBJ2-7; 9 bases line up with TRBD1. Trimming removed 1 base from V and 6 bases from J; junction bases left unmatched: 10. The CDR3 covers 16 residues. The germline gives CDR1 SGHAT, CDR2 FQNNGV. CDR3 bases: TGTGCCAGCAGCTTAGGGCCGGGACAGGGATCGAGCGAGCAGTACTTC. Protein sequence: CASSLGPGQGSSEQYF.

The CDR3: CASSLAEGQASPLHF. As DNA, the CDR3 is TGTGCCAGCAGCTTAGCGGAGGGACAGGCTTCACCCCTCCACTTT. The chain recombines TRBV7-9 with TRBJ1-6; TRBD1 matches at 8 bases. V trimming: 0 bases; J trimming: 9 bases; junction bases outside the gene matches: 4. The CDR3 runs 15 residues. Germline-derived CDR1 and CDR2 are SEHNR and FQNEAQ (reference sequence).

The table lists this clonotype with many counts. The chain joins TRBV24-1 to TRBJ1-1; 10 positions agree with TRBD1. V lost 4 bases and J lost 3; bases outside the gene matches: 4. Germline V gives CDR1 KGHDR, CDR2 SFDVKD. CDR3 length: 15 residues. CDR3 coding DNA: TGTGCCACCAGTGACCGTGACAGGGGGCACACTGAAGCTTTCTTT. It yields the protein CATSDRDRGHTEAFF.

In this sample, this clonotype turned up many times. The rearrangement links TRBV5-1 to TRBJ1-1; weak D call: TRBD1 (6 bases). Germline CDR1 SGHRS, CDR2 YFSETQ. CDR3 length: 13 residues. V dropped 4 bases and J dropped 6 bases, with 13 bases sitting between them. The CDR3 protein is CASSPGTLSEAFF. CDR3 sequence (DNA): TGCGCCAGCAGCCCCGGGACATTATCTGAAGCTTTCTTT.

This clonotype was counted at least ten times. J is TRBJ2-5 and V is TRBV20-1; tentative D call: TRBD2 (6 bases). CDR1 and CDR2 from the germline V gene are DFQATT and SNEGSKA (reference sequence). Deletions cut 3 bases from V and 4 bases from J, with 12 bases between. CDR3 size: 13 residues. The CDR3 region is CSASFGTRETQYF. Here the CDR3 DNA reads TGCAGTGCTAGTTTTGGGACTCGAGAGACCCAGTACTTC.

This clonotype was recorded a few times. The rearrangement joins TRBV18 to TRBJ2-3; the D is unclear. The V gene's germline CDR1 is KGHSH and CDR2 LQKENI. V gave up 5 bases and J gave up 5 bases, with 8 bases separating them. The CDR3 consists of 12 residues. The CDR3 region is CASSSVVDTQYF. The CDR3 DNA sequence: TGTGCCAGCTCATCGGTTGTAGATACGCAGTATTTT.

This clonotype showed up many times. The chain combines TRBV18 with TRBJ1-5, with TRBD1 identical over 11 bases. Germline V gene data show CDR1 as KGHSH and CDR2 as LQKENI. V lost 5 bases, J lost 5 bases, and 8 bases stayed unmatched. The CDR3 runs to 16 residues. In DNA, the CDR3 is TGTGCCAGCTCAACGTGGACAGGGGGCGTAGATCAGCCCCAGCATTTT. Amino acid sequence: CASSTWTGGVDQPQHF.

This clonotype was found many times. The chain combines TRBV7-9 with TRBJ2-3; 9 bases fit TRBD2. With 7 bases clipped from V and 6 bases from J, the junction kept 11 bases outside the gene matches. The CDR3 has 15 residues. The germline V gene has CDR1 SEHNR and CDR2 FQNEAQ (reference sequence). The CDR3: CASTPSVLAGDTQYF. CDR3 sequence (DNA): TGTGCCAGCACCCCATCCGTGCTAGCGGGGGATACGCAGTATTTT.